Listed here are 14 T cell receptor beta chains from one sample, sequenced in a study of human T cells and chemical hapten exposure. Time point in this sample: pre-sensitization, week 0. Treatment: therapeutic diphenylcyclopropenone sensitization with weekly scalp DPC. TCRdb reanalysed the RACE reads using MiXCR and keeps one entry per CDR3 protein. The sample has about 61,000 distinct CDR3 sequences, 6.7% seen once. The sequencing used whole blood, collected in connection with sensitization to the hapten diphenylcyclopropenone (DPC). All receptors derive from a woman in her twenties or thirties with alopecia areata. Some clones in this sample may be carry-over from other donors' samples.

At least ten counts were recorded for this clonotype. The CDR3 is CASSFPALAGAGGEQFF. DNA of the CDR3: TGTGCCAGCAGTTTTCCCGCCCTAGCGGGGGCCGGGGGTGAGCAGTTCTTC. This chain joins TRBV12-3 or TRBV12-4 and TRBJ2-1; 10 bases are a match to TRBD2. The V segment lost 3 bases and the J segment 9 bases; nucleotides outside the gene matches: 14. The CDR3 contains 17 residues.

The sample holds many counts of this clonotype. This chain links TRBV10-3 with TRBJ2-1, with D perhaps matching TRBD2 (5 bases). Germline V gene lookup returns CDR1 ENHRY and CDR2 SYGVKD. The length of the CDR3 is 13 residues. V was trimmed by 10 bases and J by 3 bases, leaving 13 bases between them. Written as DNA, the CDR3 is TGTGCCACCCAAAACGGGATCTACAATGAGCAGTTCTTC. It codes for CATQNGIYNEQFF.

This clonotype was detected ten times or more. This sequence joins TRBV6-6 and TRBJ1-1; D is possibly TRBD1 (6 bases). The germline V and J ends were trimmed by 0 bases and 4 bases, with 21 bases remaining between them. The CDR3 has 18 residues. The germline CDR1 and CDR2 sequences are MNHNY and SVGAGI (reference sequence). CDR3 sequence (DNA): TGTGCCAGCAGTTACTCGAGGGGGGTAAAGGCGCGGGCCACTGAAGCTTTCTTT. Its translation is CASSYSRGVKARATEAFF.

This clonotype was counted at least ten times. CDR3 region: CSAGVGGKGNEQFF. The CDR3 DNA reads TGCAGTGCCGGGGTGGGGGGGAAAGGGAATGAGCAGTTCTTC. The chain couples TRBV20-1 to TRBJ2-1; 7 bases line up with TRBD2. CDR3 length equals 14 residues. Germline assignment: CDR1 DFQATT and CDR2 SNEGSKA (reference sequence). The V segment lost 6 bases and the J segment 7 bases; nucleotides outside the gene matches: 12.

This clonotype was counted many times. V usage is TRBV4-2 and J usage is TRBJ1-4, with D maybe TRBD1 (5 bases). Trimming took off 2 bases at V and 7 bases at J, with 20 bases between the two ends. Germline V lookup: CDR1 LGHNA, CDR2 YNFKEQ. This CDR3 has 17 residues. The CDR3, as DNA: TGTGCCAGCAGCCAACCCCCGGGCGGGGGAGTTAGTGAAAAACTGTTTTTT. Translated: CASSQPPGGGVSEKLFF.

This clonotype was detected a few times. The chain joins TRBV19 to TRBJ2-6; no clear D gene. Trimming pared 2 bases from V and 0 bases from J, leaving 8 bases between. The V gene's germline CDR1 is LNHDA and CDR2 SQIVND (reference sequence). The CDR3 is 16 amino acids. CDR3 residues: CASSIIQTSGANVLTF. Here the CDR3 DNA reads TGTGCCAGTAGTATAATCCAGACCTCTGGGGCCAACGTCCTGACTTTC.

This clonotype was detected ten times or more. This rearrangement joins TRBV12-3 or TRBV12-4 to TRBJ1-5; 10 nucleotides line up with TRBD1. Trimming at V came to 5 bases and at J to 7 bases, leaving 5 bases not matched to a gene. This CDR3 region has 14 residues. CDR3 protein: CASSLGQGDQPQHF. CDR3 DNA: TGTGCCAGCAGTCTTGGACAGGGGGACCAGCCCCAGCATTTT.

This clonotype occurred many times. The V call is TRBV7-6, the J call TRBJ1-2, with D tentatively TRBD1 (5 bases). The CDR3 sequence is 16 residues long. Germline V lookup: CDR1 SGHVS, CDR2 FNYEAQ. The V and J ends lost 5 bases and 5 bases respectively, with 21 bases between them. The chain's CDR3 is CASSPHMGSGGYGYTF. In DNA form, the CDR3 reads TGTGCCAGCAGCCCTCATATGGGGAGCGGGGGATATGGCTACACCTTC. Looking up the rest from reference TRBV7-6 and TRBJ1-2 gives the full variable domain: GAGVSQSPRYKVTKRGQDVALRCDPISGHVSLYWYRQALGQGPEFLTYFNYEAQQDKSGLPNDRFSAERPEGSISTLTIQRTEQRDSAMYRCASSPHMGSGGYGYTFGSGTRLTVV.

This clonotype has at least ten counts. The V call is TRBV7-9, the J call TRBJ2-7, with D tentatively TRBD1 (6 bases). CDR1 SEHNR and CDR2 FQNEAQ come from the germline V gene (reference sequence). There are 15 residues in the CDR3. V dropped 1 base and J dropped 3 bases, with 13 bases sitting between them. The CDR3 protein is CASSLVGQGNYEQYF. CDR3 nucleotide sequence: TGTGCCAGCAGCTTAGTTGGCCAGGGGAACTACGAGCAGTACTTC.

This clonotype was detected a few times. The gene calls are TRBV6-6 and TRBJ1-3; no definite D call. V was shortened by 6 bases and J by 0 bases, with 12 bases between the two germline ends. CDR1 and CDR2 from the germline V gene are MNHNY and SVGAGI (reference sequence). The CDR3 is 15 residues long. The CDR3 region has the DNA TGTGCCAGCAGCCCCATGAAACTCTCTGGAAACACCATATATTTT. Residues: CASSPMKLSGNTIYF.

V and J are TRBV24-1 and TRBJ2-5; 8 nucleotides align to TRBD2. With 1 base clipped from V and 5 bases from J, the junction kept 5 bases outside the gene matches. The CDR3 has 15 residues. Germline assignment: CDR1 KGHDR and CDR2 SFDVKD. CDR3 sequence: CATSDFPGTRETQYF. The CDR3 DNA is TGTGCCACCAGTGATTTCCCCGGGACTAGGGAGACCCAGTACTTC.

There are many counts of this clonotype. The chain recombines TRBV7-9 with TRBJ2-5; either TRBD1 or TRBD2 may fit D (6 bases each). The CDR3 runs 13 residues. V was clipped by 4 bases and J by 5 bases, with 11 bases between them. Per the germline V gene, CDR1 is SEHNR and CDR2 is FQNEAQ (reference sequence). CDR3 sequence reads: CASSSRRGETQYF. CDR3 nucleotides: TGTGCCAGCAGCTCCCGGAGGGGGGAGACCCAGTACTTC.

This clonotype was counted only a few times. V usage is TRBV2 and J usage is TRBJ1-2; D is possibly TRBD1 (6 bases). This CDR3 has 14 residues. Germline assignment: CDR1 SNHLY and CDR2 FYNNEI. V lost 4 bases, J lost 6 bases, and 15 bases lay in between. DNA for the CDR3: TGTGCCAGCAGTGTTCGGACAGCGGCGGATGGCTACACCTTC. It codes for CASSVRTAADGYTF.

Ten or more counts support this clonotype. The chain recombines TRBV7-9 with TRBJ1-1; tentative D call: TRBD1 (5 bases). Trimming pared 1 base from V and 10 bases from J, leaving 7 bases between. This CDR3 comprises 11 residues. In germline, CDR1 is SEHNR, CDR2 FQNEAQ (reference sequence). This CDR3 reads CASSLVGGAFF. In DNA form, the CDR3 reads TGTGCCAGCAGCTTAGTGGGGGGAGCTTTCTTT.